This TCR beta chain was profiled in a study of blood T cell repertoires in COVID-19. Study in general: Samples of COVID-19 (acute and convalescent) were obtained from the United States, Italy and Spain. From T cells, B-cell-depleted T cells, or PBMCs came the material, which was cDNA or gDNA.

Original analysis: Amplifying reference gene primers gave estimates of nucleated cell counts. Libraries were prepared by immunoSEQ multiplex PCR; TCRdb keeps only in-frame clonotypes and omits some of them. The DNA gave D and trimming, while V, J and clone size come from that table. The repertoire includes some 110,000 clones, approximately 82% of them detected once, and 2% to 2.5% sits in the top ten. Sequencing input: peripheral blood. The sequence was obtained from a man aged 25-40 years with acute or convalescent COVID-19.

DNA for the CDR3: TGTGCCAGCAGAGAGACAGGGGGCGGCACTGAAGCTTTCTTT. This sequence encodes CASRETGGGTEAFF. V and J are TRBV6-5 and TRBJ1-1, with 10 bases aligning to TRBD1. The V gene's germline CDR1 is MNHEY and CDR2 SVGAGI. CDR3 length: 14 amino acids. V lost 6 bases, J lost 4 bases, and 5 bases stayed unmatched.